The 29 T cell receptor beta chains presented below share a single source sample, sequenced in a study of STAT5B mutations in CD4+ large granular lymphocyte leukemia. Repertoires were generated with immunoSEQ multiplex PCR, while TCRdb's copy carries only in-frame clones and drops some. The sample has 23,000 or so clones; roughly 83% are singletons. Sequenced material: CD4+ T cells from blood buffy coats. These TCRs come from a human donor in good health.

The chain carries TRBV5-1 and TRBJ2-2; 9 bases are shared with TRBD2. The V gene end was trimmed by 3 bases and the J gene end by 5 bases; junction bases not matched to a gene: 11. Germline V gene data show CDR1 as SGHRS and CDR2 as YFSETQ. CDR3 length: 17 residues. CDR3 in amino acids: CASSSRAGGPKTGELFF. The CDR3 DNA reads as TGCGCCAGCAGCTCCCGGGCGGGAGGGCCAAAGACCGGGGAGCTGTTTTTT.

The chain carries TRBV18 and TRBJ2-7; 11 bases are shared with TRBD2. The CDR3 extends over 15 amino acids. CDR1 is KGHSH and CDR2 is LQKENI in the germline V gene. V shed 2 bases and J 2 bases; nucleotides not matched to a gene: 2. The CDR3 DNA reads as TGTGCCAGCTCACCAACTAGCGGGAGACCCTACGAGCAGTACTTC. Protein product: CASSPTSGRPYEQYF.

The chain recombines TRBV30 with TRBJ1-2; tentatively, D is TRBD1 (5 bases). V lost 2 bases to trimming and J lost 5 bases, with 15 bases between them. The CDR3 totals 14 residues. Germline V CDR1 and CDR2: GTSNPN, SVGIG (reference sequence). The CDR3 DNA reads TGTGCCTGGAGTTCAGGGCTATTAGGGTATGGCTACACCTTC. This encodes CAWSSGLLGYGYTF.

This chain uses TRBV4-2 with TRBJ1-2; 12 bases are a match to TRBD1. This CDR3 has 17 residues. J lost 4 bases, V lost 0 bases, and 6 bases had no gene match. Germline CDR1 LGHNA, CDR2 YNFKEQ. Written as DNA, the CDR3 is TGTGCCAGCAGCCAAGATGAGGGACAGGGGGCAATCTATGGCTACACCTTC. This encodes CASSQDEGQGAIYGYTF.

This clone was found once. The rearrangement links TRBV6-5 to TRBJ2-6; 8 bases map to TRBD1. Germline-derived CDR1 and CDR2 are MNHEY and SVGAGI. Trimming cost V 2 bases and J 4 bases; bases outside gene matches: 4. The CDR3 extends over 16 amino acids. CDR3 region: CASSYQTGAGANVLTF. CDR3 DNA: TGTGCCAGCAGTTACCAGACAGGGGCGGGGGCCAACGTCCTGACTTTC.

This chain connects TRBV6-5 to TRBJ2-7; 8 bases are shared with TRBD2. The CDR3 has 15 residues. CDR1 and CDR2 from the germline V gene are MNHEY and SVGAGI. V lost 4 bases to trimming and J lost 3 bases; unmatched junction nucleotides: 8. CDR3 DNA: TGTGCCAGCAGTTCCAGACCGGGACTAGGCTACGAGCAGTACTTC. As protein: CASSSRPGLGYEQYF.

The rearrangement joins TRBV4-2 to TRBJ2-3; 7 bases fit TRBD2. V shed 4 bases, J shed 3 bases, and the junction held 10 bases outside the gene matches. Germline V CDR1 and CDR2: LGHNA, YNFKEQ. The CDR3 loop spans 16 amino acids. CDR3 sequence reads: CASSPAELAKTDTQYF. The CDR3 bases are TGTGCCAGCAGCCCGGCCGAACTAGCGAAAACAGATACGCAGTATTTT.

The rearrangement joins TRBV2 to TRBJ2-7, with 7 bases identical to TRBD2. J gave up 6 bases and V 6 bases, and 14 bases lay outside the gene matches. The CDR3 is made up of 15 amino acids. Germline CDR1 and CDR2: SNHLY and FYNNEI. CDR3 amino acids: CASRRRETSRGEQYF. As DNA, the CDR3 is TGTGCCAGCAGACGGCGGGAGACCTCCCGAGGCGAGCAGTACTTC.

This sequence joins TRBV6-1 and TRBJ1-2, with 7 bases identical to TRBD1. Trimming at V came to 1 base and at J to 4 bases, leaving 0 bases not matched to a gene. Germline V CDR1 and CDR2: MNHNS, SASEGT. The CDR3 loop spans 13 amino acids. The CDR3 spells CASSEGDSYGYTF. Written as DNA, the CDR3 is TGTGCCAGCAGTGAAGGGGACAGCTATGGCTACACCTTC.

The chain links TRBV2 to TRBJ2-1; D is unresolved. V shed 4 bases and J shed 2 bases, with 12 bases lying between them. Germline V gene data show CDR1 as SNHLY and CDR2 as FYNNEI. The CDR3 spans 15 residues. CDR3 DNA: TGTGCCAGCAGTGTGTCGGCCAACGCCTACAATGAGCAGTTCTTC. Amino acid sequence: CASSVSANAYNEQFF.

J is TRBJ1-1 and V is TRBV6-1; D gene uncertain. The CDR3 has 15 residues. Trimming pared 0 bases from V and 1 base from J, leaving 9 bases between. CDR1 is MNHNS, CDR2 SASEGT, per germline. CDR3 coding DNA: TGTGCCAGCAGTGAAGCTGGGCAGACGAACACTGAAGCTTTCTTT. It yields the protein CASSEAGQTNTEAFF.

The V and J genes are TRBV9 and TRBJ2-3; no reliable D call. The CDR3 is 15 residues long. In germline, CDR1 is SGDLS, CDR2 YYNGEE. Trimming shortened V by 2 bases and J by 2 bases, and 12 bases separated the two germline ends. The CDR3 protein is CASSVVATTTDTQYF. The DNA of the CDR3 is TGTGCCAGCAGCGTTGTAGCAACCACCACAGATACGCAGTATTTT. The variable domain in full, completed from reference TRBV9 and TRBJ2-3, reads DSGVTQTPKHLITATGQRVTLRCSPRSGDLSVYWYQQSLDQGLQFLIQYYNGEERAKGNILERFSAQQFPDLHSELNLSSLELGDSALYFCASSVVATTTDTQYFGPGTRLTVL.

The rearrangement uses TRBV6-6 and TRBJ1-2, with 8 nucleotides matching TRBD1. Germline CDR1 reads MNHNY; CDR2 reads SVGAGI (reference sequence). V trimming: 5 bases; J trimming: 3 bases; junction bases outside the gene matches: 2. CDR3 length: 13 residues. CDR3 sequence reads: CASSLDRDYGYTF. The CDR3 DNA follows: TGTGCCAGCAGTCTGGACAGGGACTATGGCTACACCTTC.

The CDR3 region has the DNA TGTGCCAGCAGCACGCTAGGACTAGCTTGGGACCAAGAGACCCAGTACTTC. Translated: CASSTLGLAWDQETQYF. J is TRBJ2-5 and V is TRBV5-4, with 8 bases fitting TRBD2. This CDR3 contains 17 residues. CDR1 and CDR2 (germline): SGHNT, YYREEE (reference sequence). V dropped 4 bases and J dropped 0; count of bases not matched to a gene: 11.

A few counts support this clone. The chain joins TRBV18 to TRBJ2-3; perhaps TRBD2 as D (6 bases). From germline, CDR1 is KGHSH and CDR2 LQKENI. V shed 6 bases and J shed 8 bases, with 15 bases lying between them. CDR3 length: 13 residues. CDR3 nucleotide sequence: TGTGCCAGCTCCCCCGAAGGCGGGGCTACGCAGTATTTT. This encodes CASSPEGGATQYF.

This rearrangement joins TRBV6-5 to TRBJ2-7; tentative D call: TRBD2 (5 bases). The CDR3 has 15 amino acids. The V end was cut by 10 bases, the J end by 0 bases, with 19 bases between. Per germline, CDR1 MNHEY and CDR2 SVGAGI. DNA of the CDR3: TGTGCCACCGCCCCCAAAAGGGAGAGCTCCTACGAGCAGTACTTC. The encoded protein is CATAPKRESSYEQYF.

This chain joins TRBV5-6 and TRBJ2-5; no firm D call. V was cut by 0 bases and J by 0 bases, with 3 bases left in between. Germline values: CDR1 SGHDT, CDR2 YYEEEE. The CDR3 loop spans 13 amino acids. The CDR3 sequence: CASSLEDQETQYF. CDR3 DNA: TGTGCCAGCAGCTTGGAGGACCAAGAGACCCAGTACTTC.

The gene calls are TRBV6-1 and TRBJ2-3; 9 bases are shared with TRBD2. CDR3 length: 19 amino acids. Germline V CDR1 and CDR2: MNHNS, SASEGT. Trimming removed 0 bases from V and 4 bases from J; junction bases left unmatched: 14. This CDR3 reads CASSEALRGSGSAPDTQYF. As DNA, the CDR3 is TGTGCCAGCAGTGAAGCGCTTCGGGGTAGCGGGAGTGCCCCAGATACGCAGTATTTT.

This chain connects TRBV7-9 to TRBJ1-2; no clear D gene. V dropped 3 bases and J dropped 6 bases, with 17 bases sitting between them. Per germline, CDR1 SEHNR and CDR2 FQNEAQ (reference sequence). CDR3 length equals 15 residues. The CDR3 bases are TGTGCCAGCAGCTTGGAGGAAGAGGATACGAATGGCTACACCTTC. Translation: CASSLEEEDTNGYTF.

V gene TRBV2 combines with J gene TRBJ2-3; possible D gene TRBD2, 5 bases. The germline gives CDR1 SNHLY, CDR2 FYNNEI. Trimming took off 5 bases at V and 4 bases at J, with 16 bases between the two ends. The CDR3 runs to 15 residues. CDR3 sequence: CASSPLSGNPDTQYF. CDR3 in DNA: TGTGCCAGCAGTCCGCTCAGCGGAAACCCAGATACGCAGTATTTT.

This clone was found once. V is TRBV11-2 and J is TRBJ1-1, with 8 bases that match TRBD1. V shed 4 bases, J shed 1 base, and the junction held 2 bases outside the gene matches. CDR3 size: 14 residues. Germline V CDR1 and CDR2: SGHAT, FQNNGV. CDR3 region: CASSWTGTNTEAFF. CDR3 nucleotides: TGTGCCAGCAGCTGGACAGGGACGAACACTGAAGCTTTCTTT.

V usage is TRBV19 and J usage is TRBJ1-2; possibly TRBD1 for D (6 bases). The CDR3 contains 16 residues. In germline, CDR1 is LNHDA, CDR2 SQIVND (reference sequence). V dropped 0 bases and J dropped 1 base, with 12 bases sitting between them. CDR3 in DNA: TGTGCCAGTAGTATAGAGGGGACACCAATTAACTATGGCTACACCTTC. Its translation: CASSIEGTPINYGYTF.

The CDR3 sequence is CAISVGGGELNEQFF. The CDR3 region has the DNA TGTGCCATCAGTGTAGGGGGTGGCGAGCTTAATGAGCAGTTCTTC. This chain links TRBV10-3 with TRBJ2-1; D is perhaps TRBD1 (6 bases). CDR1 is ENHRY and CDR2 is SYGVKD in the germline V gene. V shed 4 bases and J shed 7 bases, with 17 bases lying between them. This CDR3 contains 15 residues.

The chain uses TRBV11-3 and TRBJ2-1; the D gene could be TRBD1 or TRBD2 (5 bases each). V dropped 6 bases and J dropped 5 bases, with 11 bases sitting between them. From germline, CDR1 is SGHNT and CDR2 YENEEA. The CDR3 runs to 13 residues. In DNA form, the CDR3 reads TGTGCCAGCAGACGGGACGCACACAATGAGCAGTTCTTC. Its protein product is CASRRDAHNEQFF. Based on the CDR3 plus reference TRBV11-3 and TRBJ2-1, the full variable domain is EAGVVQSPRYKIIEKKQPVAFWCNPISGHNTLYWYLQNLGQGPELLIRYENEEAVDDSQLPKDRFSAERLKGVDSTLKIQPAELGDSAVYLCASRRDAHNEQFFGPGTRLTVL.

V usage is TRBV9 and J usage is TRBJ2-2; TRBD2 matches 16 bases. Germline values: CDR1 SGDLS, CDR2 YYNGEE. V lost 3 bases, J lost 7 bases, and 12 bases stayed unmatched. The length of the CDR3 is 19 residues. The CDR3 region is CASSASMGLAGGPGGELFF. The CDR3 bases are TGTGCCAGCAGCGCGAGCATGGGACTAGCGGGAGGGCCGGGCGGGGAGCTGTTTTTT.

About this clone itself: The same CDR3 can be traced to other DNA sequences in this sample. The chain joins TRBV19 to TRBJ2-1; the D is unclear. V was cut by 5 bases and J by 4 bases, with 6 bases left in between. Germline CDR1 reads LNHDA; CDR2 reads SQIVND (reference sequence). The CDR3 sequence is 12 residues long. CDR3 in DNA: TGTGCCAGTAGTGCTCTTTACAATGAGCAGTTCTTC. It encodes CASSALYNEQFF.

The chain is built from TRBV10-3 and TRBJ1-1; D remains unclear. Trimming took 4 bases from V and 0 from J, leaving 6 bases between them. Germline values: CDR1 ENHRY, CDR2 SYGVKD. The CDR3 has 13 amino acids. CDR3 residues: CAISGEMNTEAFF. The CDR3 coding sequence is TGTGCCATCAGTGGCGAAATGAACACTGAAGCTTTCTTT.

The J gene is TRBJ2-7, the V gene TRBV5-4, with a tentative D call TRBD2 (6 bases). Trimming shortened V by 1 base and J by 2 bases, and 13 bases separated the two germline ends. Germline values: CDR1 SGHNT, CDR2 YYREEE (reference sequence). This CDR3 is built from 15 residues. The CDR3 sequence: CASSLLTPGAYEQYF. The CDR3 nucleotides read TGTGCCAGCAGCTTGCTCACTCCGGGAGCCTACGAGCAGTACTTC.

J is TRBJ1-1 and V is TRBV5-1; 8 bases fit TRBD1. This CDR3 contains 14 residues. From germline, CDR1 is SGHRS and CDR2 YFSETQ. V lost 4 bases to trimming and J lost 1 base; unmatched junction nucleotides: 3. DNA for the CDR3: TGCGCCAGCAGCGGACAGGGCCAGAACACTGAAGCTTTCTTT. Encoded protein: CASSGQGQNTEAFF.